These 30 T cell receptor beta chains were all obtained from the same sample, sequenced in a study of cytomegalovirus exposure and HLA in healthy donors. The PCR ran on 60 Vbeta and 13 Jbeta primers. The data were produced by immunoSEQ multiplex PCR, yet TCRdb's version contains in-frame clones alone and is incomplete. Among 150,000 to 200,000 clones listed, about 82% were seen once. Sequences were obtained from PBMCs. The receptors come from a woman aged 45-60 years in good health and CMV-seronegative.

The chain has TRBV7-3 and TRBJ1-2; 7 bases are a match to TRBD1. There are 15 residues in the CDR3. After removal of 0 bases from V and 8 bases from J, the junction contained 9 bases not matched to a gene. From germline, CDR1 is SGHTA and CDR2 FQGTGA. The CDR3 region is CASSLTPGGGYGYTF. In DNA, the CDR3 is TGTGCCAGCAGCTTAACGCCAGGGGGAGGTTACGGCTACACCTTC. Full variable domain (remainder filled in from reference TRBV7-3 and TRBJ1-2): GAGVSQTPSNKVTEKGKYVELRCDPISGHTALYWYRQSLGQGPEFLIYFQGTGAADDSGLPNDRFFAVRPEGSVSTLKIQRTERGDSAVYLCASSLTPGGGYGYTFGSGTRLTVV.

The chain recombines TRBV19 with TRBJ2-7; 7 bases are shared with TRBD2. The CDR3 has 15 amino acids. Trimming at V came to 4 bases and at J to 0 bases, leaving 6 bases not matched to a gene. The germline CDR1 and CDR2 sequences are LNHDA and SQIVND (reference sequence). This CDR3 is CASSTLSGNSYEQYF. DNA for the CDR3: TGTGCCAGTAGTACCCTCAGCGGGAACTCCTACGAGCAGTACTTC.

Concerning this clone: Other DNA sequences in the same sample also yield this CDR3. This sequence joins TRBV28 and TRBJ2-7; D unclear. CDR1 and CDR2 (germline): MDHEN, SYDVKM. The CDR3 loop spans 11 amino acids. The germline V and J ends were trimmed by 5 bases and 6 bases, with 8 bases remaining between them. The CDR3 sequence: CASSLQREQYF. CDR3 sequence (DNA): TGTGCCAGCAGTCTCCAGCGCGAGCAGTACTTC.

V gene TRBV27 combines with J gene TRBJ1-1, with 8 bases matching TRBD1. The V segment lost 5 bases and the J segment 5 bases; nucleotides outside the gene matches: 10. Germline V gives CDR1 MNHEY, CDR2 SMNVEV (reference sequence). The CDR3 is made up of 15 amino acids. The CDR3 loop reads CASSVTTGVRTEAFF. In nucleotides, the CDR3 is TGTGCCAGCAGTGTAACGACAGGGGTGAGGACTGAAGCTTTCTTT.

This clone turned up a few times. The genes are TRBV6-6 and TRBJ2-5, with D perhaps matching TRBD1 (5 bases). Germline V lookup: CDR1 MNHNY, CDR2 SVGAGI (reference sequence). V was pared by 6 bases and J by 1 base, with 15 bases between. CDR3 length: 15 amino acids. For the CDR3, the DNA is TGTGCCAGCAGAACTACGTTGGGGCCCCAAGAGACCCAGTACTTC. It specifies CASRTTLGPQETQYF.

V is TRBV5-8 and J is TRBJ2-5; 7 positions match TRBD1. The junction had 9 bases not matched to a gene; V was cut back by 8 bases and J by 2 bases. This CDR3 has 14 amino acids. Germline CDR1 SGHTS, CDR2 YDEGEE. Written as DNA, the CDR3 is TGTGCCAGTAGAGCACAGGGGTGGCAAGAGACCCAGTACTTC. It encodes CASRAQGWQETQYF.

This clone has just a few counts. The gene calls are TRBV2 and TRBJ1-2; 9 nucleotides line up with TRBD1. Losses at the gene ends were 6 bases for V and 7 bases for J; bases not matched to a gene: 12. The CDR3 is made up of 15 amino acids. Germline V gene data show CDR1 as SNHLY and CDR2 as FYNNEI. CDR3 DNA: TGTGCCAGCAGACGGACCACAGGGGGCATGGGTGGCTACACCTTC. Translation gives CASRRTTGGMGGYTF.

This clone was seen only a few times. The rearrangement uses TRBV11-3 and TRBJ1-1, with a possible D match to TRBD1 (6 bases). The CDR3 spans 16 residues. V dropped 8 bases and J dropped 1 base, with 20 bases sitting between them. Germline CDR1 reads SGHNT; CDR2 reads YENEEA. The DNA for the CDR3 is TGTGCCAGCTCGAAAGGGGGGGAGAGAGGGAACACTGAAGCTTTCTTT. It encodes CASSKGGERGNTEAFF.

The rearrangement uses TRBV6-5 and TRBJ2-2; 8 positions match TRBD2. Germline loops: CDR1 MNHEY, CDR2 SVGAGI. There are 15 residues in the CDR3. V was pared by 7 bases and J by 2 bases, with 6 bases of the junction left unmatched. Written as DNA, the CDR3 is TGTGCCAGCAACGGGAGGGGCCGTAACACCGGGGAGCTGTTTTTT. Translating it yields CASNGRGRNTGELFF.

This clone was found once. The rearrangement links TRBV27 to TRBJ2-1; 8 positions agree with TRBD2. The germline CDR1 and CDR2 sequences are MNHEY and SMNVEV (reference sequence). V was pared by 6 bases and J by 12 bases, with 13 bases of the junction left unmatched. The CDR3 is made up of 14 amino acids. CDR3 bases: TGTGCCAGCAGCCCCAACTTAGTGGCGGGAGGGCAGTTCTTC. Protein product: CASSPNLVAGGQFF.

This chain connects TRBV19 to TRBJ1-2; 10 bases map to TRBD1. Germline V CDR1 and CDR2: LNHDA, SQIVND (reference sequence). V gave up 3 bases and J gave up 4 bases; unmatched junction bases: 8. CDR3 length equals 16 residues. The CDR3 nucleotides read TGTGCCAGTAGTATCGGACAGGGGGTTCCGTTCTATGGCTACACCTTC. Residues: CASSIGQGVPFYGYTF.

CDR3 sequence (DNA): TGCGCCAGCAGCAACATTTTCTATGGCTACACCTTC. It specifies CASSNIFYGYTF. The chain combines TRBV5-1 with TRBJ1-2; no reliable D call. From germline, CDR1 is SGHRS and CDR2 YFSETQ. V was shortened by 4 bases and J by 4 bases, with 8 bases between the two germline ends. This CDR3 contains 12 residues.

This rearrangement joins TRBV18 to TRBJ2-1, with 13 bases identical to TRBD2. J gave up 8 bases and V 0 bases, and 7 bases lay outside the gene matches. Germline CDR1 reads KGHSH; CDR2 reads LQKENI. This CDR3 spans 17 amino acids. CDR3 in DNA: TGTGCCAGCTCACCACCTCCCGGGACTAGCGGGACCGATGAGCAGTTCTTC. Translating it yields CASSPPPGTSGTDEQFF.

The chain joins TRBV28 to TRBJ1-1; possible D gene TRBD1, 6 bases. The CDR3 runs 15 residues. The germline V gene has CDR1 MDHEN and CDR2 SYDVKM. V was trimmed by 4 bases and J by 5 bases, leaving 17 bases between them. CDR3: CASSSFGTSETEAFF. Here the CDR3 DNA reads TGTGCCAGCAGTTCTTTCGGGACAAGCGAGACTGAAGCTTTCTTT.

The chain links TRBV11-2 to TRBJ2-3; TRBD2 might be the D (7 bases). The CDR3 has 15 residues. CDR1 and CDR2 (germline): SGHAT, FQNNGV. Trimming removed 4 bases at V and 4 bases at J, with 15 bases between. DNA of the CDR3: TGTGCCAGCAGCTGGGGGGGCGGGAGCTCAGATACGCAGTATTTT. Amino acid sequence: CASSWGGGSSDTQYF. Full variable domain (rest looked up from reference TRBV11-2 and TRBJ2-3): EAGVAQSPRYKIIEKRQSVAFWCNPISGHATLYWYQQILGQGPKLLIQFQNNGVVDDSQLPKDRFSAERLKGVDSTLKIQPAKLEDSAVYLCASSWGGGSSDTQYFGPGTRLTVL.

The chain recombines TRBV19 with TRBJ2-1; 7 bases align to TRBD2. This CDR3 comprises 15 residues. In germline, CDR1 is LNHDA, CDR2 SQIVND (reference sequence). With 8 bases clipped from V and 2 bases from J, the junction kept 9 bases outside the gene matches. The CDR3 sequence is CASGVAGFAYNEQFF. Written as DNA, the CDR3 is TGTGCCAGTGGGGTAGCGGGCTTTGCCTACAATGAGCAGTTCTTC.

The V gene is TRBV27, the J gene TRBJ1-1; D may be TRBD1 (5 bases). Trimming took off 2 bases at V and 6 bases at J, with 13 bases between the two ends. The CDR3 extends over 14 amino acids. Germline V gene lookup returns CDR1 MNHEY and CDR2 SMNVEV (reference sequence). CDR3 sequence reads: CASSLLGGASEAFF. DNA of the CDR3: TGTGCCAGCAGTTTACTCGGAGGGGCCTCTGAAGCTTTCTTT.

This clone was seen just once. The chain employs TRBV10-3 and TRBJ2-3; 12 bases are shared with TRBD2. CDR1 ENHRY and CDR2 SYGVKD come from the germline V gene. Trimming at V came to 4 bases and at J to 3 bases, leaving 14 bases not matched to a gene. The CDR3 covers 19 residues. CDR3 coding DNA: TGTGCCATCAGTGGGGAGGAGGCTAGCGGGAGGGCCAGGACAGATACGCAGTATTTT. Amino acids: CAISGEEASGRARTDTQYF.

This CDR3 is CASRDRGRDEKLFF. The CDR3 nucleotides read TGTGCCAGCAGAGACAGGGGTAGGGATGAAAAACTGTTTTTT. The genes are TRBV6-6 and TRBJ1-4, with TRBD1 identical over 8 bases. The CDR3 is 14 residues long. Germline V gene lookup returns CDR1 MNHNY and CDR2 SVGAGI (reference sequence). Trimming took 6 bases from V and 6 from J; bases not matched to a gene: 6.

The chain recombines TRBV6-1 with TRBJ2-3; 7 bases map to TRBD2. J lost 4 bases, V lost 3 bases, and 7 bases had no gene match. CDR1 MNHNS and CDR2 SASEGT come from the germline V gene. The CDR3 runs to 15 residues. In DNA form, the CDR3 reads TGTGCCAGCAGTGACCCCGCGGGAGTGTCAGATACGCAGTATTTT. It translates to CASSDPAGVSDTQYF.

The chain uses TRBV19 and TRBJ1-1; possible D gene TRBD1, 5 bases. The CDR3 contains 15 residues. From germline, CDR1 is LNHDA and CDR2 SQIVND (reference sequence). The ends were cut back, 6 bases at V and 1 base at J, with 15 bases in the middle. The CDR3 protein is CASRERGPTNTEAFF. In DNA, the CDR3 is TGTGCCAGTAGAGAAAGGGGTCCTACGAACACTGAAGCTTTCTTT.

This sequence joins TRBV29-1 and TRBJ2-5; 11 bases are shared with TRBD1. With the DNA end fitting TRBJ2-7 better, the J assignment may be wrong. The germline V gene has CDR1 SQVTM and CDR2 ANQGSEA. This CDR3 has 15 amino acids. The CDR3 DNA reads TGCAGCGTCGCTACCGGACAGGGGGCATGGTACGAGCAGTACTTC. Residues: CSVATGQGAWYEQYF.

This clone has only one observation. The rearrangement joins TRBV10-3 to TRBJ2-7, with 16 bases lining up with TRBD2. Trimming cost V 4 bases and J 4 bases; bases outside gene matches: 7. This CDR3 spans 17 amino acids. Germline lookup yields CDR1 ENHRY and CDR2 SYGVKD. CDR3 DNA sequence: TGTGCCATCAGTGCTACCGGGACTAGCGGGAGGGGGTACGAGCAGTACTTC. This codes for CAISATGTSGRGYEQYF.

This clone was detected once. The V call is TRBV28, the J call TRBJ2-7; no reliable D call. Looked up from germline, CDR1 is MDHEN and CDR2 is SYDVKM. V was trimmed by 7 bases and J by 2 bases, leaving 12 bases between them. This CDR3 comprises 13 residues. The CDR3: CASTRVDTYEQYF. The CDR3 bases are TGTGCCAGCACCCGGGTCGATACCTACGAGCAGTACTTC.

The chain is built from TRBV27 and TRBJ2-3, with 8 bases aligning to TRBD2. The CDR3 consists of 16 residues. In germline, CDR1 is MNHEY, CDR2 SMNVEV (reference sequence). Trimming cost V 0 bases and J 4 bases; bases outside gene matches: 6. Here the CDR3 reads CASSLSREGGSDTQYF. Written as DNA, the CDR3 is TGTGCCAGCAGTTTATCTCGGGAGGGGGGGTCAGATACGCAGTATTTT.

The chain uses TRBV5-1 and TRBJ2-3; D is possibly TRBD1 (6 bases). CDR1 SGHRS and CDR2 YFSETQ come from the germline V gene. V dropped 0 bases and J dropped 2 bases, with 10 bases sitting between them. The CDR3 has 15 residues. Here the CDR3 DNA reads TGCGCCAGCAGCTTGGTGGCAGGGGACACAGATACGCAGTATTTT. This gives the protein CASSLVAGDTDTQYF.

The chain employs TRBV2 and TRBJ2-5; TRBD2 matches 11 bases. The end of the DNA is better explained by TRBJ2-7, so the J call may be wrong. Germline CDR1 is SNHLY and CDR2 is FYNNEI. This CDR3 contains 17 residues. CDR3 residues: CASSEHTSGSYSYEQYF. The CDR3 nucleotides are TGTGCCAGCAGTGAACATACTAGCGGGAGCTACTCCTACGAGCAGTACTTC.

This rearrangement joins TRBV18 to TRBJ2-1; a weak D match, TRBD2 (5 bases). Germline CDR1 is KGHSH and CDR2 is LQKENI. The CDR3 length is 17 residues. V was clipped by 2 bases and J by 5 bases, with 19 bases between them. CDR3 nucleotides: TGTGCCAGCTCACCAATCCCACCCGGACTGGTGGACAATGAGCAGTTCTTC. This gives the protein CASSPIPPGLVDNEQFF.

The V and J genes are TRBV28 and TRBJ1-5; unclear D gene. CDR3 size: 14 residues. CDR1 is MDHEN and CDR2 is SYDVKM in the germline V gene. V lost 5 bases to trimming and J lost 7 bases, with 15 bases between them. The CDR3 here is CASSLGLSVQPQHF. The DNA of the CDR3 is TGTGCCAGCAGTCTCGGACTATCCGTGCAGCCCCAGCATTTT. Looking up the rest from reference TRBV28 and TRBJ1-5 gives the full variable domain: DVKVTQSSRYLVKRTGEKVFLECVQDMDHENMFWYRQDPGLGLRLIYFSYDVKMKEKGDIPEGYSVSREKKERFSLILESASTNQTSMYLCASSLGLSVQPQHFGDGTRLSIL.

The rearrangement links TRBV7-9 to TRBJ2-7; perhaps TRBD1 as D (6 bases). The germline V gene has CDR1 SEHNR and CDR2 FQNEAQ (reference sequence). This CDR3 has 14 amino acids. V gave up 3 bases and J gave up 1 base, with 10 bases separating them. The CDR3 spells CASSFGQTSYEQYF. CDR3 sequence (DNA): TGTGCCAGCAGCTTCGGACAGACTTCCTACGAGCAGTACTTC.